This T cell receptor (beta chain) was identified in a study of OX40 agonist ivuxolimab in advanced cancers. Some background on the complete study: Ivuxolimab was an agonistic, fully human IgG2 monoclonal antibody directed against OX40 (CD134), a costimulatory receptor. The dose-escalation cohort was 82.7% male with a mean age of about 60 years, ranging from roughly 23 to 79. The purpose of peripheral TCRbeta sequencing was to test whether ivuxolimab changed TCR sequence diversity and led to clonal T-cell expansion. Of the approximately 50 dose-escalation patients, hepatocellular carcinoma was present in approximately 20, melanoma in roughly 15, renal cell carcinoma in 9 and head and neck cancer in 9. Prior anti-PD-1, anti-PD-L1 or anti-CTLA-4 therapy was permitted, and checkpoint inhibitors had been received by approximately 39% of dose-escalation patients. Intravenous ivuxolimab was administered to patients every 2 weeks at six dose levels: 0.01, 0.1, 0.3, 1.5, 3 and 10 mg/kg. Partial responses were achieved by three dose-escalation patients, of whom one had hepatocellular carcinoma and two had cutaneous melanoma. The monotherapy dose-escalation portion (N of about 50 patients) of the phase I ivuxolimab trial is reported in the paper.

Overall results and qualifications from the work: Low levels of normalized T-cell clonal expansion were also seen in some patients who did not respond. In the 0.1-3.0 mg/kg groups, partial responders had among the lowest normalized peripheral clonal expansion, particularly in CD8+ T cells. The antigen specificity of the clonally expanded peripheral T cells was not determined. After ivuxolimab, expanded clones were on average more numerous among CD8+ T cells than among CD4+ T cells. At doses from 0.1 to 3.0 mg/kg, clonal expansion was seen in both CD4+ and CD8+ blood T cells between baseline and week 6.

For sequencing of the TCRbeta CDR3 region, genomic DNA was extracted from the sorted cells. The immunoSEQ Assay was used to sequence the TCRbeta CDR3 regions. The source is immuneACCESS, and TCRdb retained only in-frame sequences with V and J called. Part of the clones is not carried over; for the studies checked, unresolved V genes explain less than half of this, and the remainder is unexplained. Across this sample there are tens of thousands of clones, with 85% to 90% seen only once. The top ten clonotypes cover around 5% of the sample. Patients with autoimmune disease history or receiving systemic immunosuppression were excluded from the trial. Peripheral blood for TCR sequencing was collected from all dose cohorts at baseline, on cycle 4 day 1, and on cycle 7 day 1. The samples were taken from a phase I, first-in-human, multicenter, open-label dose-escalation trial of ivuxolimab. Adults with locally advanced or metastatic head and neck squamous cell, hepatocellular, melanoma or renal cell carcinoma were enrolled in the trial. Before TCR sequencing, CD4+ T cells and CD8+ T cells were sorted from peripheral blood as separate populations.

Reading the germline V gene gives CDR1 SGHRS and CDR2 YFSETQ. Spanning cysteine to phenylalanine, the CDR3 consists of 14 amino acids. Only CDR3 DNA is held: 42 bases, read in frame from base 1. Relative to germline, V is 0 bases shorter and J is 1 base shorter, with 7 bases between their ends. In regard to this clone: The antigen this receptor binds is unknown. No clone much larger than this one lies a single base away; base qualities are absent.

Sequencing was performed on CD4+ or CD8+ T cells sorted from blood, taken in a trial of the OX40 agonist ivuxolimab. Recombination linked TRBV5-1 to TRBJ1-1, with the D gene uncertain. This clonotype was obtained from an adult with an advanced solid tumor such as melanoma, head and neck, liver or kidney cancer. The CDR3 region reads CASSLANTNTEAFF. The nucleotide sequence reads as follows: TGCGCCAGCAGCTTGGCCAACACGAACACTGAAGCTTTCTTT. The CDR3 plus the reference TRBV5-1 and TRBJ1-1 genes for the other parts give the full variable domain: KAGVTQTPRYLIKTRGQQVTLSCSPISGHRSVSWYQQTPGQGLQFLFEYFSETQRNKGNFPGRFSGRQFSNSRSEMNVSTLELGDSALYLCASSLANTNTEAFFGQGTRLTVV.